This T cell receptor (beta chain) was captured by sequencing in a study of sequential checkpoint blockade in melanoma. At the level of the study: Patients were randomized 1:1 to nivolumab-then-ipilimumab or ipilimumab-then-nivolumab first-line. After both sequences, patients received maintenance nivolumab.

Sequencing was performed with immunoSEQ multiplex PCR; in TCRdb, only in-frame clones are kept and a portion is missing. Of roughly 9,800 clones listed, 70% to 85% were seen once; the top ten hold approximately 46%. Indicated treatment: randomized to nivolumab then ipilimumab (arm A) or the reverse (arm B). From thawed PBMCs, live CD3+CD8+ cells negative for CD19 and CD56 were sorted. The count of this clone is one. The specimen comprised CD8+ T cells sorted from blood (inferred from file names), sampled from a patient given nivolumab and ipilimumab in sequence. This TCR was recovered from a human donor with melanoma.

CDR3 in amino acids: CASSPTGNTIYF. CDR3 nucleotides: TGTGCCAGCAGCCCCACTGGAAACACCATATATTTT. This rearrangement joins TRBV6-5 to TRBJ1-3; D is ambiguous. The V gene lost 6 bases and the J gene lost 2 bases, with 5 bases spanning the gap. The CDR3 covers 12 residues. CDR1 is MNHEY and CDR2 is SVGAGI in the germline V gene.